The entry that follows covers one TCR beta chain sequence. Its target is unknown. This CDR3 spans 13 amino acids. From germline, CDR1 is MDHEN and CDR2 SYDVKM. The V and J ends lost 3 bases and 7 bases, in that order; junction bases with no gene match: 4. This sample is part of a study of cytomegalovirus exposure and HLA in healthy donors. On the study more broadly: A prior analysis found 100 million to 140 million unique TCR beta sequences from 150 million to 200 million T cells. When fewer than 500 donors were genotyped, roughly 82% of them were found to fall in the Caucasian-associated ancestry cluster. Study conclusions and caveats: Previously analyzed data showed that most TCR beta V segments were productive at a frequency of about 87% or about 30%.

Both 60 Vbeta primers and 13 Jbeta primers went into the PCR. Per the study methods: Later work found around 80 million unique TCR beta chains, with approximately 12 million shared. Repertoires were generated with immunoSEQ multiplex PCR, while TCRdb's copy carries only in-frame clones and drops some. V and J calls plus clone size are reproduced from that table; the DNA served to infer D and trimming. Of 150,000 to 200,000 clones listed, 84% are singletons. The sequenced sample was PBMCs. The chain has TRBV28 and TRBJ1-1, with 8 bases that match TRBD1. The receptor comes from a young man in good health and CMV-seronegative. The CDR3 DNA reads as TGTGCCAGCAGTTTGGGACAGGAAGTTGAAGCTTTCTTT. The encoded protein is CASSLGQEVEAFF.